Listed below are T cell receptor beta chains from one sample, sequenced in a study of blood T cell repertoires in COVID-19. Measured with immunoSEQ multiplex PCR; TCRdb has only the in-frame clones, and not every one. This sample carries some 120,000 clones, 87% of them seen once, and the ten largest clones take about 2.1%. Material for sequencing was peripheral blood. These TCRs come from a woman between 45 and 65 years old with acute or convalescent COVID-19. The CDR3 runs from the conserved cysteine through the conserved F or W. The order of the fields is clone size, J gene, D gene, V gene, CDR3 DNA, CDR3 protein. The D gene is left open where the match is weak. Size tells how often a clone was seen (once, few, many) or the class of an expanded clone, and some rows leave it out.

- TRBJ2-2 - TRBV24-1 TGTGCCACCAGTGATTCGGGAGAGTACACCGGGGAGCTGTTTTTT CATSDSGEYTGELFF
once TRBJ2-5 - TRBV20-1 TGCAGTGCAAGTAGGGGTGGTGAGACCCAGTACTTC CSASRGGETQYF
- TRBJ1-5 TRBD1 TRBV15 TGTGCCACCAGCAGAGGACAGGGGGACGGTCAGCCCCAGCATTTT CATSRGQGDGQPQHF
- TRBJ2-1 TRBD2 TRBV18 TGTGCCAGCTCACCCCTCGGGACTAGCGGGAGGGCCCTCACAAATGAGCAGTTCTTC CASSPLGTSGRALTNEQFF
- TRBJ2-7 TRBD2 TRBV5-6 TGTGCCAGCAGTCCACTAGCGGGAGCTTCCTACGAGCAGTACTTC CASSPLAGASYEQYF
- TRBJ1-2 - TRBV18 TGTGCCAGCTCCCCGGGCGGGGTCTACACCTTC CASSPGGVYTF
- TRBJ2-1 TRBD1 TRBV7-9 TGTGCCAGCAGCTTACTAGGGACAGTAAACAATGAGCAGTTCTTC CASSLLGTVNNEQFF
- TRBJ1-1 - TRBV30 TGTGCCTGGTCGCGGGGCGGTGAAGCTTTCTTT CAWSRGGEAFF
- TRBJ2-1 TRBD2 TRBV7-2 TGTGCCAGCAGCTTCTTGGGGGGGGCCTACAATGAGCAGTTCTTC CASSFLGGAYNEQFF
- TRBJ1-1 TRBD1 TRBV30 TGTGCCGCAGGGACAGGGAAATTTGACACTGAAGCTTTCTTT CAAGTGKFDTEAFF
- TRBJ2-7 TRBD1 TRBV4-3 TGCGCCAGCAGTTTTACTCAAACCGGGACAGGGCCCTACGAGCAGTACTTC CASSFTQTGTGPYEQYF
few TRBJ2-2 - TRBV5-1 TGCGCCAGCAGCTTGGCTGCAGGTACCGGGGAGCTGTTTTTT CASSLAAGTGELFF
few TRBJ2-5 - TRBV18 TGTGCCAGCTCACCGGCAGTACAAGAGACCCAGTACTTC CASSPAVQETQYF
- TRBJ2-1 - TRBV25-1 TGTGCCAGCAGTGAATCTTTGTTCAATGAGCAGTTCTTC CASSESLFNEQFF
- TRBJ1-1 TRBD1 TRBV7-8 TGTGCCAGCAGCTTCGGACAGGGGATGATGAACACTGAAGCTTTCTTT CASSFGQGMMNTEAFF
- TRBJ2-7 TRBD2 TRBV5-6 TGTGCCAGCAGCTTGGGCGGGAGGGCGTACGAGCAGTACTTC CASSLGGRAYEQYF
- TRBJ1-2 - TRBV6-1 TGTGCCAGCAGTTATCGGGGAGGGCCCTATGGCTACACCTTC CASSYRGGPYGYTF
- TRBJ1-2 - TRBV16 TGTGCCAGCAGCCCGAACAGGGAAGGCTACACCTTC CASSPNREGYTF
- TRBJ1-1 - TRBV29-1 TGCAGCGTCCCTCTGGGGGGGAGAGGGACTGAAGCTTTCTTT CSVPLGGRGTEAFF
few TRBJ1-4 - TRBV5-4 TGTGCCAGCAGCTTGGCTCGGGGGGAAAAACTGTTTTTT CASSLARGEKLFF
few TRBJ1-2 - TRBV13 TGTGCCAGCAGTGGGACAAACTATGGCTACACCTTC CASSGTNYGYTF
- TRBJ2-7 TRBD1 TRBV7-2 TGTGCCAGCAGCATCCTCGGACAGGAATTCTACGAGCAGTACTTC CASSILGQEFYEQYF
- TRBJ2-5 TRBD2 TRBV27 TGTGCCAGCAGTACACTCGGGACTAGCGGGGGGGCGGAGACCCAGTACTTC CASSTLGTSGGAETQYF
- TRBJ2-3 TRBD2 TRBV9 TGTGCCAGCAGCACCGGGGGGGCTAGCACAGATACGCAGTATTTT CASSTGGASTDTQYF
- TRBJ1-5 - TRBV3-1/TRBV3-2 TGTGCCAGCAGCCAGAGGAGTAGCAATCAGCCCCAGCATTTT CASSQRSSNQPQHF
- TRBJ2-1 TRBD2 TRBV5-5 TGTGCCAGCAGCCGCAGCCTAGCGGGGGGCAATGAGCAGTTCTTC CASSRSLAGGNEQFF
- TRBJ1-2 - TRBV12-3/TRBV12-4 TGTGCCAGCAGTTTGCCCAGAAACTATGGCTACACCTTC CASSLPRNYGYTF
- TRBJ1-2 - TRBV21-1 - CASSKVGQGALYYGYTF
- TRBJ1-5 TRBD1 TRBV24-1 TGTGCCACCGGTCCGACAGGGGACAATCAGCCCCAGCATTTT CATGPTGDNQPQHF
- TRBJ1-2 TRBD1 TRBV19 TGTGCCAGTTTCGACAGGGGGTTTTTTGGCTACACCTTC CASFDRGFFGYTF
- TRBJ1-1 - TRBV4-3 TGCGCCAGCAGCCTTGGCCTCGAGGCTGAAGCTTTCTTT CASSLGLEAEAFF
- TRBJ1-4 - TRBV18 TGTGCCAGCTCACCCTTGACAGGATTGCGTGAAAAACTGTTTTTT CASSPLTGLREKLFF
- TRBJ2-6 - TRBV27 TGTGCCAGCCACCGGGCTGGGGCCAACGTCCTGACTTTC CASHRAGANVLTF
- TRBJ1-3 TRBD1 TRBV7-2 TGTGCCAGCAGCTTAGCGCTACCGTCGGACAGGGATCCTGGAAACACCATATATTTT CASSLALPSDRDPGNTIYF
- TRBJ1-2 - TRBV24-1 TGTGCCACCAGTGATTACCCCACAGGTTCCTATGGCTACACCTTC CATSDYPTGSYGYTF
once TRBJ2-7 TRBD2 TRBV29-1 TGCAGCGTCGGGGGGTCCCCTCTCTACGAGCAGTACTTC CSVGGSPLYEQYF
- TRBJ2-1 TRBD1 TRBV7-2 TGTGCCAGCAGCCCCGGACAGGGGGAGACGAATGAGCAGTTCTTC CASSPGQGETNEQFF
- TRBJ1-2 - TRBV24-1 TGTGCCACCAGTGGCCCAGAGACACTTAGGGGCTACACCTTC CATSGPETLRGYTF
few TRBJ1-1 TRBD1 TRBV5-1 TGCGCCAGTTCGACAGGGGGGGACACTGAAGCTTTCTTT CASSTGGDTEAFF
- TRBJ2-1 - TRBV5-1 TGCGCCAGCAGCTTCCCGAGGGAAAGCTCCTACAATGAGCAGTTCTTC CASSFPRESSYNEQFF
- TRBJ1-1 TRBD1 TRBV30 TGTGCCTGGAGTGTACAGGGGGCCACTGAAGCTTTCTTT CAWSVQGATEAFF
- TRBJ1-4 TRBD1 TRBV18 TGTGCCAGCTCACCAATAGGGACAGAAAATGAAAAACTGTTTTTT CASSPIGTENEKLFF
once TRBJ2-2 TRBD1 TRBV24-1 TGTGCCACCCTTGGACAGGCGAACACCGGGGAGCTGTTTTTT CATLGQANTGELFF
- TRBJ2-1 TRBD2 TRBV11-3 TGTGCCAGCAGCTTGGGCGGGGGGGCCTCCTACAATGAGCAGTTCTTC CASSLGGGASYNEQFF
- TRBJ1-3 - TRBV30 TGTGCCTGGAGGCTACGCGCAGGGGCTGGAAACACCATATATTTT CAWRLRAGAGNTIYF
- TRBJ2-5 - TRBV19 TGTGCCAGTAGTATCCCCACGGGAGTGGGGGAGACCCAGTACTTC CASSIPTGVGETQYF
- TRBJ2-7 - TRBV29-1 TGCAGCGTCTCAAGGGGGAGTGGGGAGCAGTACTTC CSVSRGSGEQYF
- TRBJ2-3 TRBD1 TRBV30 TGTGCCTGGAACAGGGGCGGAGCAGATACGCAGTATTTT CAWNRGGADTQYF
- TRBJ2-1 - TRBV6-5 TGTGCCAGCAGCTTCCGGGGTGAGCAGTTCTTC CASSFRGEQFF
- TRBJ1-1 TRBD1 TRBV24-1 TGTGCCACCAGTGATGGACAGGGGGCTGAAGCTTTCTTT CATSDGQGAEAFF
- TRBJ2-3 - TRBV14 TGTGCCAGCAGCCTCTTTCTGGCGGCAGATACGCAGTATTTT CASSLFLAADTQYF
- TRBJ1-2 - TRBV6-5 TGTGCCAGCAGTCCCGGACAGAAACACACCTTC CASSPGQKHTF
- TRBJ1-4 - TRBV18 TGTGCCAGCTCACCACCCGGACAAACAAATGAAAAACTGTTTTTT CASSPPGQTNEKLFF
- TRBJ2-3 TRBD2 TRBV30 TGTGCCTGGAGTGTACCGGCGGCTAGCGGGAGGGGAGATACGCAGTATTTT CAWSVPAASGRGDTQYF
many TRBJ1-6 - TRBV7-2 TGTGCCAGCAGCTTGGCAGCAGGGAGGAATTCACCCCTCCACTTT CASSLAAGRNSPLHF